Each of the 22 T cell receptor beta chains below was sequenced from the same sample in a study of blood T cells in healthy people across ages (dated by TCRdb to between 2015 and 2017). Libraries were constructed by 5' RACE. Sequencing was carried out with an Illumina HiSeq 2500. A second PCR of roughly 7 to 11 cycles was performed with a sample-barcoded 5' primer and a J-beta primer mix. TCRdb reprocessing: public reads trimmed at Q25 with fastp, clones called with MiXCR, in-frame beta chains kept. For every CDR3 protein sequence, its rows merge into one entry that carries the most common genes and DNA. Within this sample are fewer than 1,000,000 distinct CDR3 sequences, with roughly 46% of them counted one time only. Roughly 20% of the sample is held by the ten biggest clonotypes. The sample comprised blood. Receptors originate from a man at least 80 years old in good health.

The rearrangement joins TRBV29-1 to TRBJ2-4; D may correspond to TRBD1 or TRBD2 (5 bases each). The J call may be incorrect, as the DNA end agrees better with TRBJ2-5. This CDR3 is built from 11 residues. Germline values: CDR1 SQVTM, CDR2 ANQGSEA. CDR3 bases: TGCAGCCCCAGGGTTGGGGGGACCCAGTACTTC. This sequence encodes CSPRVGGTQYF.

This clonotype has more than one count but fewer than ten. The rearrangement uses TRBV29-1 and TRBJ2-3; D gene uncertain. Germline CDR1 is SQVTM and CDR2 is ANQGSEA. CDR3 length equals 15 residues. Trimming took 4 bases from V and 4 from J, leaving 18 bases between them. The CDR3 sequence: CSVARGTTSPDTQYF. CDR3 DNA sequence: TGCAGCGTTGCCCGAGGCACTACCAGCCCAGATACGCAGTATTTT.

CDR3 sequence reads: CASSYFTGQASYEQYF. The CDR3 DNA follows: TGTGCCAGCAGTTACTTTACGGGACAGGCTTCCTACGAGCAGTACTTC. The rearrangement links TRBV6-5 to TRBJ2-7; 8 nucleotides match TRBD1. V lost 1 base and J lost 1; bases outside the gene matches: 6. This CDR3 region has 16 residues. Germline V gene sequence: CDR1 MNHEY, CDR2 SVGAGI.

This clonotype was found a few times. The CDR3 spells CASIALATLQETQYF. DNA for the CDR3: TGTGCCAGCATCGCGTTGGCGACCTTACAAGAGACCCAGTACTTC. This chain joins TRBV7-8 and TRBJ2-5; D not resolved. Trimming left V 7 bases short and J 2 bases short, with 17 bases between. The CDR3 totals 15 residues. The V gene's germline CDR1 is SGHVS and CDR2 FQNEAQ.

The chain is built from TRBV29-1 and TRBJ2-5, with 7 bases identical to TRBD2. The V gene's germline CDR1 is SQVTM and CDR2 ANQGSEA. CDR3 length equals 15 residues. Trimming removed 1 base from V and 11 bases from J; junction bases left unmatched: 16. The CDR3 DNA sequence: TGCAGCGTTGAAGGACCTGCGGGAGTGGGCAATGAGCAGTACTTC. As protein: CSVEGPAGVGNEQYF.

There are many counts of this clonotype. The J gene is TRBJ2-5, the V gene TRBV4-1; D possibly corresponds to TRBD2 (6 bases). The CDR3 is 16 amino acids. In germline, CDR1 is MGHRA, CDR2 YSYEKL. The ends were cut back, 2 bases at V and 11 bases at J, with 24 bases in the middle. In nucleotides, the CDR3 is TGCGCCAGCAGCCAACCCCTTAGCGGCGGTTTTGGTGAGCAGTACTTC. The encoded protein is CASSQPLSGGFGEQYF.

In its sample, this clonotype was seen many times. The V call is TRBV12-3 or TRBV12-4, the J call TRBJ2-1; D possibly corresponds to TRBD1 (6 bases). V lost 5 bases, J lost 5 bases, and 13 bases lay in between. CDR3 length: 14 residues. This CDR3 is CASSAQDRDNEQFF. The CDR3 DNA sequence: TGTGCCAGCAGTGCACAGGACAGAGACAATGAGCAGTTCTTC.

V and J are TRBV6-1 and TRBJ2-1, with 7 bases that match TRBD2. Germline V gene data show CDR1 as MNHNS and CDR2 as SASEGT. Trimming took 7 bases from V and 5 from J; bases not matched to a gene: 14. This CDR3 has 16 amino acids. CDR3 amino acids: CASTLEAGAGHNEQFF. The CDR3 DNA follows: TGTGCCAGCACTTTAGAGGCGGGAGCAGGCCACAATGAGCAGTTCTTC.

This clonotype showed up just a few times. The genes are TRBV7-2 and TRBJ2-3; no firm D call. V lost 5 bases to trimming and J lost 2 bases, with 8 bases between them. CDR1 and CDR2 from the germline V gene are SGHTA and FQGNSA. CDR3 length equals 13 residues. CDR3 loop: CASSLRLTDTQYF. The CDR3 DNA is TGTGCCAGCAGCCTCCGACTCACAGATACGCAGTATTTT.

This clonotype was counted ten times or more. V gene TRBV20-1 combines with J gene TRBJ2-1; 10 bases align to TRBD2. After removal of 4 bases from V and 6 bases from J, the junction contained 9 bases not matched to a gene. The CDR3 length is 15 residues. CDR1 is DFQATT and CDR2 is SNEGSKA in the germline V gene (reference sequence). The chain's CDR3 is CSAIAPGLAFNEQFF. The CDR3 DNA follows: TGCAGTGCTATAGCCCCGGGACTAGCGTTCAATGAGCAGTTCTTC.

This clonotype was counted a few times. The chain has TRBV28 and TRBJ2-7; perhaps TRBD1 as D (7 bases). Germline CDR1 reads MDHEN; CDR2 reads SYDVKM. The CDR3 totals 15 residues. The V end lost 6 bases, the J end lost 0 bases, and 15 bases lay between the germline ends. The CDR3 coding sequence is TGTGCCAGCAGGGGGTCAGGGGGACTCTCCTACGAGCAGTACTTC. Amino acid sequence: CASRGSGGLSYEQYF. The full variable domain, in which reference TRBV28 and TRBJ2-7 provide the parts outside the CDR3, is DVKVTQSSRYLVKRTGEKVFLECVQDMDHENMFWYRQDPGLGLRLIYFSYDVKMKEKGDIPEGYSVSREKKERFSLILESASTNQTSMYLCASRGSGGLSYEQYFGPGTRLTVT.

This clonotype was recorded many times. This chain uses TRBV24-1 with TRBJ2-5; TRBD2 matches 10 bases. The CDR3 spans 16 residues. The ends lost 4 bases at V and 2 bases at J; junction bases unmatched: 6. Germline V lookup: CDR1 KGHDR, CDR2 SFDVKD. The DNA of the CDR3 is TGTGCCACCAGTGACAAGGGACTAGCGAAACAAGAGACCCAGTACTTC. Its translation is CATSDKGLAKQETQYF.

The genes are TRBV18 and TRBJ2-1, with D unresolved. V lost 2 bases and J 1 base, leaving 12 bases between the germline ends. Germline V lookup: CDR1 KGHSH, CDR2 LQKENI. The CDR3 is 16 residues long. The CDR3 sequence: CASSPEEQTSYNEQFF. CDR3 bases: TGTGCCAGCTCACCAGAGGAGCAGACTTCCTACAATGAGCAGTTCTTC.

The chain employs TRBV28 and TRBJ2-1; D not certain. This CDR3 spans 14 amino acids. Per germline, CDR1 MDHEN and CDR2 SYDVKM. V was pared by 6 bases and J by 6 bases, with 15 bases between. CDR3: CASRAWGPSNEQFF. The CDR3 DNA is TGTGCCAGCAGGGCGTGGGGTCCCAGCAATGAGCAGTTCTTC.

This clonotype showed up just a few times. V and J are TRBV20-1 and TRBJ2-1, with unresolved D. V dropped 4 bases and J dropped 0 bases, with 10 bases sitting between them. There are 14 residues in the CDR3. The germline CDR1 and CDR2 sequences are DFQATT and SNEGSKA (reference sequence). The CDR3 DNA reads TGCAGTGCTACTCTAACGAGCTCCTACAATGAGCAGTTCTTC. Translation: CSATLTSSYNEQFF.

This chain connects TRBV6-5 to TRBJ1-1, with 7 nucleotides matching TRBD1. V lost 5 bases to trimming and J lost 1 base; unmatched junction nucleotides: 4. This CDR3 spans 14 amino acids. Germline CDR1 and CDR2: MNHEY and SVGAGI. The CDR3 bases are TGTGCCAGCAGTGGACAGGCTTCGAACACTGAAGCTTTCTTT. The encoded protein is CASSGQASNTEAFF.

The sample holds many counts of this clonotype. The chain couples TRBV29-1 to TRBJ2-1, with TRBD2 matching 13 bases. Unmatched junction bases numbered 8, after V lost 5 bases and J lost 1 base. The germline V gene encodes CDR1 SQVTM and CDR2 ANQGSEA. CDR3 length: 17 amino acids. CDR3 amino acids: CSVRTSGRGLSYNEQFF. The CDR3 region has the DNA TGCAGCGTTCGGACTAGCGGGAGAGGGTTGTCCTACAATGAGCAGTTCTTC.

This chain joins TRBV9 and TRBJ2-1; D is unclear. Deletions cut 0 bases from V and 5 bases from J, with 12 bases between. The CDR3 is 15 residues long. CDR1 and CDR2 from the germline V gene are SGDLS and YYNGEE. CDR3 nucleotides: TGTGCCAGCAGCGTAGAAGGGCTCTATCACAATGAGCAGTTCTTC. Its protein is CASSVEGLYHNEQFF.

CDR3: CASSHRAATTDTQYF. DNA of the CDR3: TGTGCCAGCAGTCACCGGGCAGCTACAACAGATACGCAGTATTTT. The J gene is TRBJ2-3, the V gene TRBV6-5; D uncertain. This CDR3 spans 15 amino acids. V lost 5 bases to trimming and J lost 3 bases, with 15 bases between them. Germline loops: CDR1 MNHEY, CDR2 SVGAGI.

A few counts support this clonotype. The rearrangement uses TRBV20-1 and TRBJ2-1; tentative D call: TRBD2 (6 bases). Germline lookup yields CDR1 DFQATT and CDR2 SNEGSKA (reference sequence). The CDR3 sequence is 13 residues long. Trimming took off 5 bases at V and 9 bases at J, with 17 bases between the two ends. DNA of the CDR3: TGCAGTGCTCGAGGAAAACGGACTATTGAGCAGTTCTTC. Translated: CSARGKRTIEQFF.

This clonotype was seen a few times. The chain joins TRBV9 to TRBJ2-1, with 7 bases aligning to TRBD2. The J call may be in error: the DNA end matches TRBJ2-7 better. The germline V gene encodes CDR1 SGDLS and CDR2 YYNGEE. The CDR3 consists of 16 residues. CDR3 loop: CASSVVAGGSYNEQYF. The CDR3 DNA follows: TGTGCCAGCAGCGTGGTAGCGGGCGGCTCCTACAATGAGCAGTACTTC.

This clonotype occurred many times. The rearrangement joins TRBV7-9 to TRBJ2-7; D gene ambiguous. The CDR3 extends over 14 amino acids. Germline V gives CDR1 SEHNR, CDR2 FQNEAQ (reference sequence). The V and J ends lost 3 bases and 0 bases respectively, with 9 bases between them. The CDR3 DNA reads as TGTGCCAGCAGCTTGGCCGGGCACTCCTACGAGCAGTACTTC. Its protein is CASSLAGHSYEQYF.